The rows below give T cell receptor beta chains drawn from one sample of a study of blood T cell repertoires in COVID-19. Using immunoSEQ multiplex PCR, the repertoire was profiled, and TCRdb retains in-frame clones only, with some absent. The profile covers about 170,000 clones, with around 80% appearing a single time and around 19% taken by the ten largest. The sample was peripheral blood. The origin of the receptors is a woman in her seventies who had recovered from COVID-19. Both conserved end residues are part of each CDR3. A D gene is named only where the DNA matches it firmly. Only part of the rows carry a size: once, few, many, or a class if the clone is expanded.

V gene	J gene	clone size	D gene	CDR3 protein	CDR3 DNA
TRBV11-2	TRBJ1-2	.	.	CASSLFSF	TGTGCCAGCAGCTTATTCAGCTTC
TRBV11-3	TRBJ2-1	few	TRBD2	CASSLDGRGGSDEQFF	TGTGCCAGCAGCTTAGATGGGCGGGGGGGAAGCGATGAGCAGTTCTTC
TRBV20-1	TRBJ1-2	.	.	CSARLSYGYTF	TGCAGTGCCAGACTATCCTATGGCTACACCTTC
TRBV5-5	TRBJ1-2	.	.	CASRLSTNYGYTF	TGTGCCAGCAGACTAAGTACTAACTATGGCTACACCTTC
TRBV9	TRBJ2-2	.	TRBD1	CASSGTGTGATGELFF	TGTGCCAGCAGCGGAACCGGGACAGGGGCCACCGGGGAGCTGTTTTTT
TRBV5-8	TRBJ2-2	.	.	CASTWGLHGELFF	TGTGCCAGCACCTGGGGACTCCACGGGGAGCTGTTTTTT
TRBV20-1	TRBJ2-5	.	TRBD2	CSASPWTSGSWETQYF	TGCAGTGCTAGTCCCTGGACTAGCGGGAGTTGGGAGACCCAGTACTTC
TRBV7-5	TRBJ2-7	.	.	CVRSLGQGPYEQYF	TGTGTCAGAAGCCTCGGACAGGGCCCCTACGAGCAGTACTTC
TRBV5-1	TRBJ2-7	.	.	CASNHPGGPPAEQYF	TGCGCCAGCAACCACCCAGGGGGGCCCCCCGCCGAGCAGTACTTC
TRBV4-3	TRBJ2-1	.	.	CASSQALSGSSYNEQFF	TGCGCCAGCAGCCAAGCCTTGTCCGGGAGCTCCTACAATGAGCAGTTCTTC
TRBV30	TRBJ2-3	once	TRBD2	CAWTPGGSGAGDTQYF	TGTGCCTGGACCCCCGGAGGTAGCGGGGCGGGGGATACGCAGTATTTT
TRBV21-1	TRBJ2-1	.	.	CASSKASRTNNEQFF	TGTGCCAGCAGCAAGGCCAGTAGGACTAACAATGAGCAGTTCTTC
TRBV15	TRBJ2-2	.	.	CATGLRNTGELFF	TGTGCCACCGGACTGAGGAACACCGGGGAGCTGTTTTTT
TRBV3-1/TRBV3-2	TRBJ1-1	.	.	CASSQGGDTEAFF	TGTGCCAGCAGCCAAGGGGGAGACACTGAAGCTTTCTTT
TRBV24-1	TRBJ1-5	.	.	CATSDPSQGHQHF	TGTGCCACCAGTGACCCTAGCCAGGGGCACCAGCATTTT
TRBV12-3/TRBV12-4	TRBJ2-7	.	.	CASSWRGTYEQYF	TGTGCCAGCAGTTGGCGGGGTACCTACGAGCAGTACTTC
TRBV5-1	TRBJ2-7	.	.	CASRRDGQGGYEQYF	TGCGCCAGCAGAAGGGACGGTCAGGGAGGCTACGAGCAGTACTTC
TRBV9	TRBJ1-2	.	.	CASSGGGPRGYGYTF	TGTGCCAGCAGCGGGGGGGGCCCGCGTGGTTATGGCTACACCTTC
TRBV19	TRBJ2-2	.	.	CASSIQGVRGELFF	TGTGCCAGTAGTATACAAGGGGTACGGGGGGAGCTGTTTTTT
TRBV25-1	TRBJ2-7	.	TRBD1	CASSGPGTGDGEQYF	TGTGCCAGCAGCGGCCCCGGGACAGGGGACGGCGAGCAGTACTTC
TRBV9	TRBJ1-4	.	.	CASSGRDMGEKLFF	TGTGCCAGCAGCGGACGGGACATGGGGGAAAAACTGTTTTTT
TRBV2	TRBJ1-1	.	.	CASSLHSRGGNTEAFF	TGTGCCAGCAGCCTACACTCTCGGGGGGGAAACACTGAAGCTTTCTTT
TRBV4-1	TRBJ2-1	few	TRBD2	CASSHLSGRAIEQFF	TGCGCCAGCAGCCACCTTAGCGGGAGGGCCATTGAGCAGTTCTTC
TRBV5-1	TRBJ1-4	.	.	CASSPDGSPGGEKLFF	TGCGCCAGCAGCCCTGATGGTTCCCCCGGGGGTGAAAAACTGTTTTTT
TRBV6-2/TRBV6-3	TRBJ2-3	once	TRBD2	CASSPGGVDTQYF	TGTGCCAGCAGCCCCGGGGGGGTAGATACGCAGTATTTT
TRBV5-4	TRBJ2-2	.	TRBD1	CASSRGQGRTGELFF	TGTGCCAGCAGCCGCGGACAGGGGAGGACCGGGGAGCTGTTTTTT
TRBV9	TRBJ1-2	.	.	CASSPNPRGGGYTF	TGTGCCAGCAGCCCCAACCCCCGGGGGGGCGGCTACACCTTC
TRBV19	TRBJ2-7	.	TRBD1	CASSNGQGYEQYF	TGTGCCAGTAGTAACGGACAGGGCTACGAGCAGTACTTC
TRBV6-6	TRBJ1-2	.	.	CASSYAGVWDGYTF	TGTGCCAGCAGCTACGCCGGGGTTTGGGATGGCTACACCTTC
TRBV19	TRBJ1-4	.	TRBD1	CASSISADRNEKLFF	TGTGCCAGTAGTATCTCGGCGGACAGGAATGAAAAACTGTTTTTT
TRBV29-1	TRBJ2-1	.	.	CSVGGHLLGEQFF	TGCAGCGTTGGGGGACACCTGTTGGGTGAGCAGTTCTTC
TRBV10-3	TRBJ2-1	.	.	CAISESAPYNEQFF	TGTGCCATCAGTGAGTCGGCCCCCTACAATGAGCAGTTCTTC
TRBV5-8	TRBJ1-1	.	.	CASSNDWRTEAFF	TGTGCCAGCAGCAACGACTGGCGCACTGAAGCTTTCTTT
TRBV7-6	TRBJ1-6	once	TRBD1	CASSLTGTGRTNSPLHF	TGTGCCAGCAGCTTAACTGGGACAGGGAGGACTAATTCACCCCTCCACTTT
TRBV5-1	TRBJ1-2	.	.	CASSLDSPNYGYTF	TGCGCCAGCAGCTTGGACAGCCCTAACTATGGCTACACCTTC
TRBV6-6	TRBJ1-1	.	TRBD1	CASSSPGQGTEAFF	TGTGCCAGCAGTTCCCCCGGACAGGGAACTGAAGCTTTCTTT
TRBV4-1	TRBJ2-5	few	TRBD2	CASSRLGLAGGETQYF	TGCGCCAGCAGCCGACTGGGACTAGCGGGGGGGGAGACCCAGTACTTC
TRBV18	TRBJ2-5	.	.	CASLGSPRETQYF	TGTGCCAGCTTGGGGAGCCCGAGGGAGACCCAGTACTTC
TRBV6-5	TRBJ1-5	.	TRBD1	CASTPTGAGRQPQHF	TGTGCCAGCACACCGACAGGGGCCGGGAGGCAGCCCCAGCATTTT
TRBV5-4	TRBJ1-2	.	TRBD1	CASSTTGPYGYTF	TGTGCCAGCAGCACGACAGGGCCCTATGGCTACACCTTC
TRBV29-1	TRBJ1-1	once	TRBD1	CSEKRVGQGRAEAFF	TGCAGCGAAAAGAGGGTGGGACAGGGGCGCGCTGAAGCTTTCTTT
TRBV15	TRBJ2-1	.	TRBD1	CAAGTGLVREQFF	TGTGCCGCCGGGACAGGGTTGGTTCGTGAGCAGTTCTTC
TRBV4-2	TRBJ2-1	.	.	CASSREGSSYNEQFF	TGTGCCAGCAGCCGAGAAGGGAGCTCCTACAATGAGCAGTTCTTC
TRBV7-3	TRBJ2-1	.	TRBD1	CASSLRGRGPGEQFF	TGTGCCAGCAGCTTAAGAGGCAGGGGGCCGGGTGAGCAGTTCTTC
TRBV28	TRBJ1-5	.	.	CASSPPGINQPQHF	TGTGCCAGCAGTCCCCCCGGGATCAATCAGCCCCAGCATTTT
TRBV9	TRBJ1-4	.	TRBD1	CASSPGQGEAEKLFF	TGTGCCAGCAGCCCGGGACAGGGCGAGGCTGAAAAACTGTTTTTT
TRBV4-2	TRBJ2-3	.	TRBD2	CASSQVGTSGSADTQYF	TGTGCCAGCAGCCAAGTTGGGACTAGCGGGAGCGCCGATACGCAGTATTTT
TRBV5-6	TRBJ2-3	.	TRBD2	CASSLEGTSGGPSTDTQYF	TGTGCCAGCAGCTTGGAGGGGACTAGCGGGGGGCCGAGCACAGATACGCAGTATTTT
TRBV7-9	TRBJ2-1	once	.	CASSPTGHYNEQFF	TGTGCCAGCAGCCCTACGGGACATTACAATGAGCAGTTCTTC
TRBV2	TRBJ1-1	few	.	CASSEAVNTEAFF	TGTGCCAGCAGTGAGGCGGTGAACACTGAAGCTTTCTTT
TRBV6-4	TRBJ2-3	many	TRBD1	CASSEGTGGTDTQYF	TGTGCCAGCAGTGAGGGGACAGGGGGCACAGATACGCAGTATTTT
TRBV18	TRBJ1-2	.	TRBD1	CASSPGTANYGYTF	TGTGCCAGCTCACCCGGGACAGCTAACTATGGCTACACCTTC
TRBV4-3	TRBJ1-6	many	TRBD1	CASSQNRGSYNSPLHF	TGCGCCAGCAGCCAAAACAGGGGCTCCTATAATTCACCCCTCCACTTT
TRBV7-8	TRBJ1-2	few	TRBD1	CASSSTGQSYGYTF	TGTGCCAGCAGCTCCACGGGACAGTCCTATGGCTACACCTTC